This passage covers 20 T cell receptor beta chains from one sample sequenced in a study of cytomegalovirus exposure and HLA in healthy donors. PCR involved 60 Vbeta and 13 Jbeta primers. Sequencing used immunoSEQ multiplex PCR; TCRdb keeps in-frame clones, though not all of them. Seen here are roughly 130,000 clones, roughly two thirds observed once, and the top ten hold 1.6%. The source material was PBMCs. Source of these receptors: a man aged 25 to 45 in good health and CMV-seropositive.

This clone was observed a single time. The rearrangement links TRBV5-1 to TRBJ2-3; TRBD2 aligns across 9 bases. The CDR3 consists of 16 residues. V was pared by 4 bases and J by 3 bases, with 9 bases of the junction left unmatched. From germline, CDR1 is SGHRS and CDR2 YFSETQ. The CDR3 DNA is TGCGCCAGCAGCCGTATAGCGGGAGCTCTAACAGATACGCAGTATTTT. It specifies CASSRIAGALTDTQYF.

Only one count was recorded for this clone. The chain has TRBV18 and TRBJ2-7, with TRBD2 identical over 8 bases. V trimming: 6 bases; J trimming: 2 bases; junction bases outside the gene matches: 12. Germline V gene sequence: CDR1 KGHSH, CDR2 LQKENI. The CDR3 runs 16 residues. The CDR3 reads CASSPITSGNTYEQYF. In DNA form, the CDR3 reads TGTGCCAGCTCGCCCATCACTAGCGGCAATACCTACGAGCAGTACTTC. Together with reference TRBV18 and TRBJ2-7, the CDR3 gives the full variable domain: NAGVMQNPRHLVRRRGQEARLRCSPMKGHSHVYWYRQLPEEGLKFMVYLQKENIIDESGMPKERFSAEFPKEGPSILRIQQVVRGDSAAYFCASSPITSGNTYEQYFGPGTRLTVT.

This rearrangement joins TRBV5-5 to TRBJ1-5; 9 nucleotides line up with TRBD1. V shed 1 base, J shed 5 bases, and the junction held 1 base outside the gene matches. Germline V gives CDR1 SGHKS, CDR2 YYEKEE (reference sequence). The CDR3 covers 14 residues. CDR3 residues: CASSLTGGYQPQHF. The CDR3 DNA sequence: TGTGCCAGCAGCTTGACAGGGGGCTATCAGCCCCAGCATTTT. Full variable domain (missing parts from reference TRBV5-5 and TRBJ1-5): DAGVTQSPTHLIKTRGQQVTLRCSPISGHKSVSWYQQVLGQGPQFIFQYYEKEERGRGNFPDRFSARQFPNYSSELNVNALLLGDSALYLCASSLTGGYQPQHFGDGTRLSIL.

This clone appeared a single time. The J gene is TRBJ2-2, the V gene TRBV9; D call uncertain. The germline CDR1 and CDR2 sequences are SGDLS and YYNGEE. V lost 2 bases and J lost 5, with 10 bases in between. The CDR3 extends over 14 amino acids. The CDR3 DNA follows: TGTGCCAGCAGCGTGCTATCGTGGACCGGGGAGCTGTTTTTT. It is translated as CASSVLSWTGELFF.

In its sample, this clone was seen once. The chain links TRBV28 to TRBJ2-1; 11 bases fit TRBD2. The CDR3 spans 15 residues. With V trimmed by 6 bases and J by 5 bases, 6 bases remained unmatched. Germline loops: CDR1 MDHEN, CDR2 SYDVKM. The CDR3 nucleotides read TGTGCCAGCAGCGGGACTAGCGGAGTAAACAATGAGCAGTTCTTC. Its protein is CASSGTSGVNNEQFF.

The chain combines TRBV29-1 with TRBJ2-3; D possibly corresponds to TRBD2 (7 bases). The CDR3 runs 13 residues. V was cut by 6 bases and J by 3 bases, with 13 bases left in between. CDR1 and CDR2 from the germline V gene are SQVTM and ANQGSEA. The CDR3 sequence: CSVGGGVTDTQYF. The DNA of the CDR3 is TGCAGCGTAGGAGGGGGGGTTACAGATACGCAGTATTTT.

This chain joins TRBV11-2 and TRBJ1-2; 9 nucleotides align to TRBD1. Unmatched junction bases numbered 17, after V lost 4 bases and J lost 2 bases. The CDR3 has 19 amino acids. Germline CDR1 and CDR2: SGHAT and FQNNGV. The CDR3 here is CASSWESGTGLGPNYGYTF. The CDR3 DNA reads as TGTGCCAGCAGCTGGGAGTCCGGGACAGGGTTAGGCCCCAACTATGGCTACACCTTC.

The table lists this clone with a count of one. Here the CDR3 DNA reads TGTGCCAGCAGCAAAAGGCGCGGCTACGAGCAGTACTTC. It is translated as CASSKRRGYEQYF. The chain has TRBV21-1 and TRBJ2-7; the table's D call TRBD2 went unverified against the DNA. TRBV21-1 is noted as a pseudogene. The CDR3 sequence is 13 residues long.

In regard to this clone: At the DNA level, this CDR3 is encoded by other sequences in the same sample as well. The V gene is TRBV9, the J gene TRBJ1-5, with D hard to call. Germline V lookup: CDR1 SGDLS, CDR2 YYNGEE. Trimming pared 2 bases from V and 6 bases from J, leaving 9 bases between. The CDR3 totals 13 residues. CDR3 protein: CASSVSGVQPQHF. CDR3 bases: TGTGCCAGCAGCGTGAGTGGTGTTCAGCCCCAGCATTTT. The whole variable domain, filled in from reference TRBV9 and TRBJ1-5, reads DSGVTQTPKHLITATGQRVTLRCSPRSGDLSVYWYQQSLDQGLQFLIQYYNGEERAKGNILERFSAQQFPDLHSELNLSSLELGDSALYFCASSVSGVQPQHFGDGTRLSIL.

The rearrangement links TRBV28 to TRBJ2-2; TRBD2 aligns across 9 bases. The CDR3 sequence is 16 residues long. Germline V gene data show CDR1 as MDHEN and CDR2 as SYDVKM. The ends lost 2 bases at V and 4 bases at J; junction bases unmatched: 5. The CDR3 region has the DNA TGTGCCAGCAGTTTACGGACTAGCGACGGCACCGGGGAGCTGTTTTTT. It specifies CASSLRTSDGTGELFF.

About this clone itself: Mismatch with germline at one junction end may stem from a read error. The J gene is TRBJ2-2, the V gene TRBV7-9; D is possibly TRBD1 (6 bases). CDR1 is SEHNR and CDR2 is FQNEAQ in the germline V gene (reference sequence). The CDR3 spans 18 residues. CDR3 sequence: CSSSLEVNREGDTGELFF. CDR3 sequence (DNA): TGTTCCAGCAGCTTAGAAGTTAACAGGGAAGGGGACACCGGGGAGCTGTTTTTT.

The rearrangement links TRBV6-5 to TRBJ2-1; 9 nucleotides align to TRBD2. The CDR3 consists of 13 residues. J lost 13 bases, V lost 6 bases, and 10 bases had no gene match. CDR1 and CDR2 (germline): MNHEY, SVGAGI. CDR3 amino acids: CASSLTSGRPQFF. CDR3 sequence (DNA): TGTGCCAGCAGCCTAACTAGCGGGCGCCCTCAGTTCTTC.

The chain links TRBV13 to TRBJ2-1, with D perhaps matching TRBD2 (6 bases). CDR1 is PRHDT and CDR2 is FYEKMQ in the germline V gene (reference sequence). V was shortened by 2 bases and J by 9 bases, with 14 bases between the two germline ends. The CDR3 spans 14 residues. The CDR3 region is CASSLLSGVGEQFF. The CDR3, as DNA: TGTGCCAGCAGCTTACTGTCGGGAGTGGGTGAGCAGTTCTTC.

The CDR3: CASSASAQYTDTQYF. In nucleotides, the CDR3 is TGCGCCAGCAGTGCTAGCGCCCAATACACAGATACGCAGTATTTT. The V and J genes are TRBV5-1 and TRBJ2-3; perhaps TRBD2 as D (6 bases). V lost 5 bases and J lost 2, with 15 bases in between. This CDR3 is built from 15 residues. CDR1 SGHRS and CDR2 YFSETQ come from the germline V gene.

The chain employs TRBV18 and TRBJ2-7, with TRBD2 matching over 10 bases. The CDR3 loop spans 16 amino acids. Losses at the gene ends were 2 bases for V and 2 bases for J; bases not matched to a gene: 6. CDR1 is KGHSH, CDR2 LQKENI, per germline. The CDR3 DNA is TGTGCCAGCTCACCAACACTAGCGGGGTCGACCTACGAGCAGTACTTC. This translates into CASSPTLAGSTYEQYF.

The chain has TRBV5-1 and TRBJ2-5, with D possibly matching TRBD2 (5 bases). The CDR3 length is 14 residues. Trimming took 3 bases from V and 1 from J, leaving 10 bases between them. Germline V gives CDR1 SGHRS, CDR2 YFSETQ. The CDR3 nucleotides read TGCGCCAGCAGCTCCGGACTGATCCAAGAGACCCAGTACTTC. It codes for CASSSGLIQETQYF.

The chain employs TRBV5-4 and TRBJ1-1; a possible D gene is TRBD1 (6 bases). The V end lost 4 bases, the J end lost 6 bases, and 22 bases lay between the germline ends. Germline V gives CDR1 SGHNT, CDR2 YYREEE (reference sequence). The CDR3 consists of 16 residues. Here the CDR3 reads CASSLGSGVTAPEAFF. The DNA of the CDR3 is TGTGCCAGCAGCCTGGGATCAGGGGTTACCGCCCCTGAAGCTTTCTTT. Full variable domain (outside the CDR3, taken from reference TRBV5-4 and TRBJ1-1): ETGVTQSPTHLIKTRGQQVTLRCSSQSGHNTVSWYQQALGQGPQFIFQYYREEENGRGNFPPRFSGLQFPNYSSELNVNALELDDSALYLCASSLGSGVTAPEAFFGQGTRLTVV.

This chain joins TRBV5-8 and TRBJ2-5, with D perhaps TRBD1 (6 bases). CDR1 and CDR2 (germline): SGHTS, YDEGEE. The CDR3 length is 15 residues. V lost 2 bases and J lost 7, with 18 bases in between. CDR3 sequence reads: CASSFQQAGEGTQYF. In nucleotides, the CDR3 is TGTGCCAGCAGCTTTCAGCAGGCAGGGGAAGGGACCCAGTACTTC.

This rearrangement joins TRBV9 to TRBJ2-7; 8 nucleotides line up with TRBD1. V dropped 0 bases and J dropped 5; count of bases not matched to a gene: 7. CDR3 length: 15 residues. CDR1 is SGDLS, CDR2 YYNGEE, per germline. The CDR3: CASSVGTGLMDEQYF. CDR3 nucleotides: TGTGCCAGCAGCGTAGGGACAGGGTTAATGGACGAGCAGTACTTC.

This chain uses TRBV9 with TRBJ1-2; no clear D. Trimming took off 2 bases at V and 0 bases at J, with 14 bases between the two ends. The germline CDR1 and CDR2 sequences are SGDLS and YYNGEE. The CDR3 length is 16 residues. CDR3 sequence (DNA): TGTGCCAGCAGCGTTGCACGGACTGGAGCTAACTATGGCTACACCTTC. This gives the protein CASSVARTGANYGYTF.